This T cell receptor beta chain emerged from a study of metastatic and nonmetastatic thyroid tumors. Study context: Repertoires from blood and tumor or nodule tissue of malignant and benign thyroid patients were compared.

All patients were untreated before thyroid surgery. Per the original data handling: The study took CDR3 differences across clinicopathological groups and made a distant-metastasis classifier for papillary thyroid cancer from them. TCRdb re-called the PCR reads with MiXCR. These V and J calls are TCRdb output, not the study's own analysis. The sample shows 50,000 to 65,000 clones, approximately 19% of them seen only once. This clone was detected ten times or more. Germline CDR1 SGHAT, CDR2 FQDESV (reference sequence). This CDR3 is 17 amino acids long. With V trimmed by 3 bases and J by 7 bases, 16 bases remained unmatched.

The TCR was taken from a female donor with papillary thyroid cancer or a benign thyroid nodule (not recorded which). Some clones in this sample may be carry-over from other donors' samples. The rearrangement links TRBV11-1 to TRBJ1-2; 8 bases fit TRBD1. Material: blood. CDR3 protein: CASSFQTGELLASGYTF. CDR3 DNA sequence: TGTGCCAGCAGCTTCCAGACAGGGGAGCTATTGGCTAGTGGCTACACCTTC.